This entry concerns a single T cell receptor beta chain. This clone is regarded as medium-sized (0.01 to 0.1%). Its antigen is still unknown. No quality values exist for individual bases; no much larger clone is one base distant. This record comes from a study of memory CD4+ T cells and cytomegalovirus serostatus (dated by TCRdb to about 2019). Regarding the study in general: A total of 33 healthy Belgian adults, of whom 9 were CMV seropositive and 24 were CMV seronegative, were included in the cohort. The study sequenced CD4+ memory TCRbeta repertoires of a Belgian cohort with known cytomegalovirus serostatus to replicate a published TCR-based CMV serostatus classifier.

Taken from the germline V gene (reference sequence), the CDR1 and CDR2 loops are LNHNV and YYDKDF. Trimming at the junction amounts to 1 base on V and 3 bases on J, and the germline ends lie 7 bases apart. The cysteine opens and the phenylalanine closes a CDR3 of 14 amino acids. Only the CDR3 part of the read is kept: 42 bases, read in frame from the first base. What the research found in general, with its limitations: For CMV serostatus prediction, a median bootstrapped AUC of about 0.96 was reached with the original framework, and a median bootstrapped AUC of roughly 0.9 was reached with a US-trained random forest. Among the 160 or so previously reported CMV-associated TCRbeta sequences, 65 to 85 showed up in the CD4+ memory repertoires, with each one found in between one and five individuals. Only CD4+CD45RO+ memory cells were sequenced, in contrast to the original study, which included naive and memory CD4+ and CD8+ populations. The original-framework classifier achieved a median bootstrapped AUC of approximately 0.94 with a 95% CI of 0.76-1.00 on the Belgian cohort. Results were interpreted as suggesting that the CMV-associated TCR signature is largely present in the CD4+ memory repertoire.

Single viable CD3+CD4+CD8-CD45RO+ cells were sorted as memory CD4+ T cells on a FACSAria II. CMV serostatus was assessed using a Roche Elecsys assay, by which serum IgG against CMV pp150, pp28, p38 and p52 was detected. Once the samples were thawed, total CD4+ T cells were enriched through positive selection using CD4 magnetic microbeads. Samples originated from another study that specifically interrogated the CD4+ T cell memory repertoire. Peripheral blood mononuclear cells were isolated and cryopreserved according to standard operating procedures, and serum was stored at -80 degrees C. The staining relied on CD3-PerCP (BW264/56), CD4-APC (RPA-T4), CD45RO-PE (UCHT1) and CD8-Pacific Orange (3B5) antibodies, and Sytox blue was used to exclude non-viable cells. Genomic DNA was extracted from sorted cells with the Quick-DNA Microprep Kit. TCRbeta DNA was amplified with the immunoSEQ hsTCRbeta kit following the manufacturer's protocol. TCRbeta libraries were sequenced on an Illumina MiSeq instrument. The authors' pipeline ran thus. Once out-of-frame sequences had been removed, 2,204,828 distinct TCRbeta sequences were left, which works out to an average of around 70,000 per individual. Each individual was scored using the number of 160 or so previously reported CMV-associated TCRbeta sequences that the individual carried and the total number of productive distinct TCRbeta sequences. A beta-binomial model was reimplemented in Python, and random forests from scikit-learn, run with default parameters, were trained on data from the US cohort. Classifier performance on the Belgian cohort was summarized as median AUC with percentile confidence intervals over 10,000 bootstrap iterations. TCRdb stores this immuneACCESS table with in-frame sequences only. Part of the clones is absent; in the studies checked, under half of the shortfall reflects unresolved V genes, and no reason is known for the rest. That table furnishes V, J and clone size, whereas the DNA furnished D and trimming. This sample gives 50,000 to 65,000 clones in total; roughly three quarters of them show up just once. The ten largest account for approximately 0.81% of the sample.

The source is an adult in good health and CMV-seronegative. The sequencing input was memory CD4+ T cells from blood. This chain joins TRBV15 to TRBJ1-3, with the D gene too uncertain to name. This receptor carries the CDR3 CATSRGLNGNTIYF. The DNA sequence is TGTGCCACCAGCAGAGGATTAAATGGAAACACCATATATTTT. This CDR3, with the reference TRBV15 and TRBJ1-3 proteins standing in past its ends, gives the full variable domain DAMVIQNPRYQVTQFGKPVTLSCSQTLNHNVMYWYQQKSSQAPKLLFHYYDKDFNNEADTPDNFQSRRPNTSFCFLDIRSPGLGDTAMYLCATSRGLNGNTIYFGEGSWLTVV.